This passage covers 7 T cell receptor beta chains from one sample sequenced in a study of CD8 T cells in Susac syndrome. Reverse transcription used roughly 0.5 to 1 ug RNA and random hexamers. TCRdb analysed the immunoSEQ multiplex PCR reads with MiXCR anew, one entry per CDR3 protein. Of 100,000 to 150,000 distinct CDR3 sequences listed, 93% are singletons. Sequenced sample: CD8+ T cells from PBMCs. Receptor source: a human donor with multiple sclerosis.

The J gene is TRBJ2-7, the V gene TRBV7-9; possibly TRBD1 for D (6 bases). CDR3 size: 15 residues. V lost 4 bases and J 0 bases, leaving 13 bases between the germline ends. Looked up from germline, CDR1 is SEHNR and CDR2 is FQNEAQ (reference sequence). Here the CDR3 DNA reads TGTGCCAGCAGCTCCGACAGGCCTAGCTCCTACGAGCAGTACGTC. This gives the protein CASSSDRPSSYEQYV.

This sequence joins TRBV5-6 and TRBJ2-7, with a weak D call TRBD2 (6 bases). Germline V gene sequence: CDR1 SGHDT, CDR2 YYEEEE. This CDR3 has 15 amino acids. Trimming took 2 bases from V and 2 from J, leaving 14 bases between them. This CDR3 is CASSFSGTSPYEQYV. As DNA, the CDR3 is TGTGCCAGCAGCTTTTCCGGGACTTCTCCCTACGAGCAGTACGTC.

The genes are TRBV12-3 or TRBV12-4 and TRBJ1-2, with D uncertain. The CDR3 spans 14 residues. Trimming stripped 5 bases from V and 7 bases from J, with 17 bases between. CDR3 sequence: CASSVMLRCCGYTF. The CDR3 bases are TGTGCCAGCAGTGTGATGTTGAGGTGCTGTGGCTACACCTTC.

V is TRBV18 and J is TRBJ2-6; perhaps D is TRBD1 or TRBD2 (5 bases each). The CDR3 has 17 residues. The V and J ends lost 0 bases and 0 bases respectively, with 9 bases between them. Per the germline V gene, CDR1 is KGHSH and CDR2 is LQKENI. The CDR3 region has the DNA TGTGCCAGCTCACCACCGGGACGGAGCTCTGGGGCCAACGTCCTGACTTTC. Translated, it gives CASSPPGRSSGANVLTF.

For the CDR3, the DNA is TGCAGCGTTGAATTAAAGGGGTGGGGCACAGATACGCAGTATTTT. It yields the protein CSVELKGWGTDTQYF. The chain has TRBV29-1 and TRBJ2-3; weak D call: TRBD1 (5 bases). CDR1 and CDR2 from the germline V gene are SQVTM and ANQGSEA. The V end lost 2 bases, the J end lost 1 base, and 13 bases lay between the germline ends. This CDR3 region has 15 residues.

This sequence joins TRBV13 and TRBJ2-6; unclear D gene. Germline CDR1 and CDR2: PRHDT and FYEKMQ (reference sequence). V shed 5 bases and J shed 1 base, with 9 bases lying between them. CDR3 length equals 15 residues. In nucleotides, the CDR3 is TGTGCCAGCAGCGTCGGGCCTTCTGGGGCCAACGTCCTGACTTTC. Amino acids: CASSVGPSGANVLTF. The full variable domain, rest sourced from reference TRBV13 and TRBJ2-6, is AAGVIQSPRHLIKEKRETATLKCYPIPRHDTVYWYQQGPGQDPQFLISFYEKMQSDKGSIPDRFSAQQFSDYHSELNMSSLELGDSALYFCASSVGPSGANVLTFGAGSRLTVL.

The rearrangement joins TRBV12-3 or TRBV12-4 to TRBJ2-3; tentatively, D is TRBD2 (5 bases). The CDR3 consists of 13 residues. V lost 6 bases and J lost 0, with 7 bases in between. CDR3 sequence: CASSRTSTDTQYF. In DNA form, the CDR3 reads TGTGCCAGCAGCAGGACTAGCACAGATACGCAGTATTTT.